Listed below are T cell receptor beta chains from one sample, sequenced in a study of technical replicates of blood from several donors. The method was immunoSEQ multiplex PCR; TCRdb's version includes in-frame clones alone and lacks a portion of them. The table includes some 13,000 clones, 95% detected once. Sample: PBMCs. The receptors come from a human donor in good health. The CDR3 runs from the conserved cysteine through the conserved F or W. The order of the fields is D gene, clone size, V gene, J gene, CDR3 DNA, CDR3 protein. A D gene is named only where the DNA matches it firmly. The size entry is marked missing in some rows and otherwise reads once, few, many or a size class.

d_gene: -
abundance: -
v_gene: TRBV11-2
j_gene: TRBJ1-3
CDR3nt: TGTGCCAGCAGCCCCCCAGTCGTGTCTGGAAACACCATATATTTT
CDR3aa: CASSPPVVSGNTIYF

d_gene: -
abundance: -
v_gene: TRBV11-2
j_gene: TRBJ2-7
CDR3nt: TGTGCCAGCAGCTCCGGGGTCGAGCAGTACTTC
CDR3aa: CASSSGVEQYF

d_gene: -
abundance: few
v_gene: TRBV19
j_gene: TRBJ1-5
CDR3nt: TGTGCCAGTCTTCCGTTGGGCCAGGGCAATAATCAGCCCCAGCATTTT
CDR3aa: CASLPLGQGNNQPQHF

d_gene: TRBD1
abundance: -
v_gene: TRBV30
j_gene: TRBJ1-3
CDR3nt: TGTGCCTGGAGTAAAAAGGGACAGGGTGGAGACACCATATATTTT
CDR3aa: CAWSKKGQGGDTIYF

d_gene: TRBD2
abundance: -
v_gene: TRBV5-1
j_gene: TRBJ2-5
CDR3nt: TGCGCCAGCAGCTTGGTGGCGGGAGGGTCGGAGACCCAGTACTTC
CDR3aa: CASSLVAGGSETQYF

d_gene: -
abundance: -
v_gene: TRBV27
j_gene: TRBJ1-4
CDR3nt: TGTGCCAGCAGTTTACACAGGGTCCGAGATGAAAAACTGTTTTTT
CDR3aa: CASSLHRVRDEKLFF

d_gene: TRBD2
abundance: once
v_gene: TRBV5-1
j_gene: TRBJ2-3
CDR3nt: TGCGCCAGCAGCTTTGGCAGCGGGAACCCAGATACGCAGTATTTT
CDR3aa: CASSFGSGNPDTQYF

d_gene: TRBD2
abundance: -
v_gene: TRBV5-1
j_gene: TRBJ2-5
CDR3nt: TGCGCCAGCAGCATCGGGACTAGCGGGAGTCAGACCCAGTACTTC
CDR3aa: CASSIGTSGSQTQYF

d_gene: TRBD1
abundance: -
v_gene: TRBV10-3
j_gene: TRBJ1-2
CDR3nt: TGTGCCATCAGTGACCCCGACAGGGAATGGGCTGGCTACACCTTC
CDR3aa: CAISDPDREWAGYTF

d_gene: TRBD1
abundance: -
v_gene: TRBV7-2
j_gene: TRBJ2-3
CDR3nt: TGTGCCAGCAGCTTAGTTCAGGGGGCCGCAGATACGCAGTATTTT
CDR3aa: CASSLVQGAADTQYF

d_gene: TRBD1
abundance: -
v_gene: TRBV7-2
j_gene: TRBJ2-5
CDR3nt: TGTGCCAGCAGCTACAACTCCGGGACAGCTAAAGAGACCCAGTACTTC
CDR3aa: CASSYNSGTAKETQYF

d_gene: TRBD1
abundance: -
v_gene: TRBV7-3
j_gene: TRBJ2-1
CDR3nt: TGTGCCAGCACTCTAGGGACCCAGGGGGTTAACAATGAGCAGTTCTTC
CDR3aa: CASTLGTQGVNNEQFF

d_gene: -
abundance: once
v_gene: TRBV2
j_gene: TRBJ2-6
CDR3nt: TGTGCCAGCACAGGACTGGCCGGGGCCAACGTCCTGACTTTC
CDR3aa: CASTGLAGANVLTF

d_gene: TRBD2
abundance: -
v_gene: TRBV28
j_gene: TRBJ2-7
CDR3nt: TGTGCCAGCAGCTTGGGGGGGGGCTCCTACGAGCAGTACTTC
CDR3aa: CASSLGGGSYEQYF

d_gene: -
abundance: few
v_gene: TRBV30
j_gene: TRBJ1-4
CDR3nt: TGTGCCTGGAACAGGAGAAGGGAAAAACTGTTTTTT
CDR3aa: CAWNRRREKLFF

d_gene: TRBD1
abundance: -
v_gene: TRBV5-1
j_gene: TRBJ2-7
CDR3nt: TGCGCCAGCAGCGCGACAGGGCTCGAGCAGTACTTC
CDR3aa: CASSATGLEQYF

d_gene: -
abundance: -
v_gene: TRBV9
j_gene: TRBJ1-5
CDR3nt: TGTGCCAGCAGCGTAGGGACAGATCAGCCCCAGCATTTT
CDR3aa: CASSVGTDQPQHF

d_gene: TRBD2
abundance: -
v_gene: TRBV9
j_gene: TRBJ2-6
CDR3nt: TGTGCCAGCAGCGAGGGACTAGCGGCTGTTCGGGCCAACGTCCTGACTTTC
CDR3aa: CASSEGLAAVRANVLTF

d_gene: TRBD2
abundance: once
v_gene: TRBV7-8
j_gene: TRBJ2-1
CDR3nt: TGTGCCAGCAGCTCGGGACTAGCGGGAGTAACTGAGCAGTTCTTC
CDR3aa: CASSSGLAGVTEQFF

d_gene: TRBD2
abundance: -
v_gene: TRBV5-4
j_gene: TRBJ2-1
CDR3nt: TGTGCCAGCAGCTTGGACAGCGGGGGTTACAATGAGCAGTTCTTC
CDR3aa: CASSLDSGGYNEQFF

d_gene: TRBD1
abundance: -
v_gene: TRBV6-5
j_gene: TRBJ1-2
CDR3nt: TGTGCCAGCAGTGCACTAGAGGGACAGCTTTATGGCTACACCTTC
CDR3aa: CASSALEGQLYGYTF

d_gene: TRBD1
abundance: -
v_gene: TRBV6-1
j_gene: TRBJ2-7
CDR3nt: TGTGCCAGCAGTGAAGCCTCGGGCTCTGGACAGGCTGGTTCCTACGAGCAGTACTTC
CDR3aa: CASSEASGSGQAGSYEQYF

d_gene: TRBD1
abundance: -
v_gene: TRBV5-4
j_gene: TRBJ2-3
CDR3nt: TGTGCCAGCAGTCACCGGGACAGGGACATAGATACGCAGTATTTT
CDR3aa: CASSHRDRDIDTQYF

d_gene: TRBD2
abundance: -
v_gene: TRBV10-3
j_gene: TRBJ2-7
CDR3nt: TGTGCCATCAGTGCGGGACTAGCGGGAAACGAGCAGTACTTC
CDR3aa: CAISAGLAGNEQYF

d_gene: -
abundance: -
v_gene: TRBV6-5
j_gene: TRBJ1-2
CDR3nt: TGTGCCAGCAGGTCCCGGGACACCATCTATGGCTACACCTTC
CDR3aa: CASRSRDTIYGYTF

d_gene: TRBD2
abundance: -
v_gene: TRBV19
j_gene: TRBJ2-7
CDR3nt: TGTGCCAGTAGTCGGGGCGGGAGTAGCGCCTACGAGCAGTACTTC
CDR3aa: CASSRGGSSAYEQYF

d_gene: TRBD2
abundance: -
v_gene: TRBV9
j_gene: TRBJ2-1
CDR3nt: TGTGCCAGCAGCGTCCAAGCGGGAGTGAATATCAATGAGCAGTTCTTC
CDR3aa: CASSVQAGVNINEQFF

d_gene: -
abundance: -
v_gene: TRBV19
j_gene: TRBJ2-1
CDR3nt: TGTGCCAGTACCCAAACAGGGTTCTCCTACAATGAGCAGTTCTTC
CDR3aa: CASTQTGFSYNEQFF

d_gene: TRBD1
abundance: -
v_gene: TRBV7-8
j_gene: TRBJ1-5
CDR3nt: TGTGCCAGCAGCTTTGACAGGGGGCAGCCCCAGCATTTT
CDR3aa: CASSFDRGQPQHF

d_gene: -
abundance: few
v_gene: TRBV29-1
j_gene: TRBJ2-6
CDR3nt: TGCAGCGTTAATGAGGTTGATAGGTTCTCTGGGGCCAACGTCCTGACTTTC
CDR3aa: CSVNEVDRFSGANVLTF

d_gene: TRBD1
abundance: -
v_gene: TRBV6-5
j_gene: TRBJ2-7
CDR3nt: TGTGCCAGCAGACTGGACAGGGGAGCCTACGAGCAGTACTTC
CDR3aa: CASRLDRGAYEQYF

d_gene: TRBD1
abundance: -
v_gene: TRBV27
j_gene: TRBJ1-1
CDR3nt: TGTGCCAGCAGTTACGACAGGGCCACTGAAGCTTTCTTT
CDR3aa: CASSYDRATEAFF

d_gene: TRBD1
abundance: -
v_gene: TRBV11-2
j_gene: TRBJ1-1
CDR3nt: TGTGCCAGCAGCCTAGAGGACAGGGTGTATACTGAAGCTTTCTTT
CDR3aa: CASSLEDRVYTEAFF

d_gene: TRBD2
abundance: -
v_gene: TRBV19
j_gene: TRBJ2-3
CDR3nt: TGTGCCAGTAGTACCCCAGGACTAGCGGGAGTTGCAGATACGCAGTATTTT
CDR3aa: CASSTPGLAGVADTQYF

d_gene: TRBD2
abundance: few
v_gene: TRBV6-6
j_gene: TRBJ2-1
CDR3nt: TGTGCCAGCAGCTCGCTAGCGGGGGCCGCCTACAATGAGCAGTTCTTC
CDR3aa: CASSSLAGAAYNEQFF

d_gene: -
abundance: -
v_gene: TRBV7-2
j_gene: TRBJ2-7
CDR3nt: TGTGCCAGCAGCCCTTCCTACGAGCAGTACTTC
CDR3aa: CASSPSYEQYF

d_gene: -
abundance: -
v_gene: TRBV28
j_gene: TRBJ2-5
CDR3nt: TGTGCCAGCAGTCCCCCCTCCAGGGCGACCCAGTACTTC
CDR3aa: CASSPPSRATQYF

d_gene: TRBD2
abundance: -
v_gene: TRBV6-4
j_gene: TRBJ2-1
CDR3nt: TGTGCCAGCAGTGAACAGGCTAGCGGAGACAATGAGCAGTTCTTC
CDR3aa: CASSEQASGDNEQFF

d_gene: TRBD2
abundance: -
v_gene: TRBV9
j_gene: TRBJ2-7
CDR3nt: TGTGCCAGCAGCGAGGGACTAGCGGGAGCACCCTACGAGCAGTACTTC
CDR3aa: CASSEGLAGAPYEQYF

d_gene: -
abundance: -
v_gene: TRBV27
j_gene: TRBJ2-7
CDR3nt: TGTGCCAGCAGTTTAGGGACAAGCTACTACGAGCAGTACTTC
CDR3aa: CASSLGTSYYEQYF

d_gene: TRBD1
abundance: -
v_gene: TRBV7-8
j_gene: TRBJ2-7
CDR3nt: TGTGCCAGCAGCTTAGAGCTGGGACAGGGCCACGAGCAGTACTTC
CDR3aa: CASSLELGQGHEQYF

d_gene: TRBD2
abundance: -
v_gene: TRBV11-2
j_gene: TRBJ2-7
CDR3nt: TGTGCCAGCAGCTTAGGGGGCAGCGGGAGAGGCGAGCAGTACTTC
CDR3aa: CASSLGGSGRGEQYF

d_gene: -
abundance: once
v_gene: TRBV5-1
j_gene: TRBJ2-1
CDR3nt: TGCGCCAGCAGCTTGGGGGGAGGGGGTGAGCAGTTCTTC
CDR3aa: CASSLGGGGEQFF

d_gene: -
abundance: -
v_gene: TRBV5-8
j_gene: TRBJ1-5
CDR3nt: TGTGCCAGCAGCACCGGGACTGATAGCAATCAGCCCCAGCATTTT
CDR3aa: CASSTGTDSNQPQHF

d_gene: -
abundance: -
v_gene: TRBV2
j_gene: TRBJ2-7
CDR3nt: TGTGCCAGCAGTGAAGCGTTCGGGGTGCACCACGAGCAGTACTTC
CDR3aa: CASSEAFGVHHEQYF

d_gene: TRBD2
abundance: -
v_gene: TRBV2
j_gene: TRBJ2-5
CDR3nt: TGTGCCAGCAGTGAAGCACTAGCGGGAGGAGAGACCCAGTACTTC
CDR3aa: CASSEALAGGETQYF

d_gene: TRBD1
abundance: -
v_gene: TRBV19
j_gene: TRBJ1-5
CDR3nt: TGTGCCAGTAGCGGACAGGGTTACAATCAGCCCCAGCATTTT
CDR3aa: CASSGQGYNQPQHF

d_gene: -
abundance: once
v_gene: TRBV5-4
j_gene: TRBJ1-4
CDR3nt: TGTGCCAGCAGCTTGGATAAGGGAGAGAATGAAAAACTGTTTTTT
CDR3aa: CASSLDKGENEKLFF

d_gene: TRBD2
abundance: -
v_gene: TRBV6-5
j_gene: TRBJ2-5
CDR3nt: TGTGCCAGCAGCCTACTAGCGGGAGTAGAGACCCAGTACTTC
CDR3aa: CASSLLAGVETQYF

d_gene: TRBD1
abundance: -
v_gene: TRBV27
j_gene: TRBJ2-7
CDR3nt: TGTGCCAGCAGTTGGGGACAGTCCTACGAGCAGTACTTC
CDR3aa: CASSWGQSYEQYF

d_gene: -
abundance: -
v_gene: TRBV7-9
j_gene: TRBJ1-4
CDR3nt: TGTGCCAGCAGCTTAGCGCAGCAGGTTAATGAAAAACTGTTTTTT
CDR3aa: CASSLAQQVNEKLFF

d_gene: TRBD2
abundance: -
v_gene: TRBV29-1
j_gene: TRBJ2-3
CDR3nt: TGCAGCGTTTCCCTAGCGGCCACAGATACGCAGTATTTT
CDR3aa: CSVSLAATDTQYF

d_gene: TRBD1
abundance: -
v_gene: TRBV28
j_gene: TRBJ1-1
CDR3nt: TGTGCCAGCGCTAGAACAGGGGGCAGGGGTGAAGCTTTCTTT
CDR3aa: CASARTGGRGEAFF

d_gene: TRBD1
abundance: -
v_gene: TRBV7-6
j_gene: TRBJ1-5
CDR3nt: TGTGCCAGCAGCTTAACAGGGGAACAGCCCCAGCATTTT
CDR3aa: CASSLTGEQPQHF

d_gene: -
abundance: -
v_gene: TRBV9
j_gene: TRBJ2-1
CDR3nt: TGTGCCAGCACCCCAGGAAGCTCCTACAATGAGCAGTTCTTC
CDR3aa: CASTPGSSYNEQFF